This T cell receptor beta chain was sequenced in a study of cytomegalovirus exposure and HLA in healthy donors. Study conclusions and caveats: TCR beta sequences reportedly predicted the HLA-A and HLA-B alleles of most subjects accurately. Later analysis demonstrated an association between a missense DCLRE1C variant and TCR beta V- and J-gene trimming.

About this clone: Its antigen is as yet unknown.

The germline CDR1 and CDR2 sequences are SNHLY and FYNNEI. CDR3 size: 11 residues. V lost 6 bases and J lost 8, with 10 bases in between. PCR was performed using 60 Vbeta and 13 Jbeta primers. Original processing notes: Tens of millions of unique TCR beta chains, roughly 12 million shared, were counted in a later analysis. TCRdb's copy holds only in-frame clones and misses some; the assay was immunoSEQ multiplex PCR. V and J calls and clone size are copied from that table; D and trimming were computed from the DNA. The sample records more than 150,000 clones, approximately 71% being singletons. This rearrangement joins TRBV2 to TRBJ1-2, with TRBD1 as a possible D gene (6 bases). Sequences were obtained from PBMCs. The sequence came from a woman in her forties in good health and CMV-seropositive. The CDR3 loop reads CASSTGTGYTF. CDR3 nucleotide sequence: TGTGCCAGCAGCACCGGGACAGGCTACACCTTC. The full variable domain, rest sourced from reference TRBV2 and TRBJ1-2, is EPEVTQTPSHQVTQMGQEVILRCVPISNHLYFYWYRQILGQKVEFLVSFYNNEISEKSEIFDDQFSVERPDGSNFTLKIRSTKLEDSAMYFCASSTGTGYTFGSGTRLTVV.